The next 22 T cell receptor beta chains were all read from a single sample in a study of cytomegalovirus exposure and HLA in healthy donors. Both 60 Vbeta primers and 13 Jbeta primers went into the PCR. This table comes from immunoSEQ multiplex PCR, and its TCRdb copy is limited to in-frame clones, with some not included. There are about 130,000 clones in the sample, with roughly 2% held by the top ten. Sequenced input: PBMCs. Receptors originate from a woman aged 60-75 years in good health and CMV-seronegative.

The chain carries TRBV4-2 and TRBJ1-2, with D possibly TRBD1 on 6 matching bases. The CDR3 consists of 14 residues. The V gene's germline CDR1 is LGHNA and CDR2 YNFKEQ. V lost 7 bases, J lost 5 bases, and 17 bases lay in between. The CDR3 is CASNPAGGGYGYTF. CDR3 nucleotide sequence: TGTGCCAGCAACCCGGCGGGGGGCGGGTATGGCTACACCTTC.

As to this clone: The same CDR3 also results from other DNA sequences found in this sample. This CDR3 is CASSLRTSGSEEQYF. In DNA form, the CDR3 reads TGCGCCAGCAGCCTTCGGACCAGCGGGAGTGAAGAGCAGTACTTC. V is TRBV4-1 and J is TRBJ2-7, with 8 nucleotides matching TRBD2. The trim removed 4 bases at V and 7 bases at J, leaving 12 bases unmatched. Per the germline V gene, CDR1 is MGHRA and CDR2 is YSYEKL. The CDR3 has 15 residues.

CDR3 sequence reads: CASSRAPLADNEQFF. CDR3 bases: TGTGCCAGCAGTCGGGCCCCCCTAGCGGACAATGAGCAGTTCTTC. V is TRBV7-3 and J is TRBJ2-1; 7 nucleotides line up with TRBD2. Germline values: CDR1 SGHTA, CDR2 FQGTGA. This CDR3 region has 15 residues. V lost 6 bases and J lost 5; bases outside the gene matches: 10.

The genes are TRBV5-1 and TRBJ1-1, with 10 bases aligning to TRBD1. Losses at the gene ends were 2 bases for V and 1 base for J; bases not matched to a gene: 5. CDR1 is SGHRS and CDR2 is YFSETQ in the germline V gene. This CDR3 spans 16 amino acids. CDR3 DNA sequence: TGCGCCAGCAGCTTTAGACAGGGGGCCGCGAACACTGAAGCTTTCTTT. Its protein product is CASSFRQGAANTEAFF.

The CDR3 protein is CASSMEVNYGYTF. In nucleotides, the CDR3 is TGTGCCAGCAGCATGGAGGTTAACTATGGCTACACCTTC. V and J are TRBV28 and TRBJ1-2, with D hard to call. The V and J ends lost 6 bases and 1 base respectively, with 9 bases between them. CDR1 is MDHEN and CDR2 is SYDVKM in the germline V gene. The CDR3 runs 13 residues.

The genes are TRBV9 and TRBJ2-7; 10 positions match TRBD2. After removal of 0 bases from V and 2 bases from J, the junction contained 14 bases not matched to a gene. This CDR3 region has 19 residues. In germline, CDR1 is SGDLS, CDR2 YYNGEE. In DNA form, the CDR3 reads TGTGCCAGCAGCGTAGGTGGCTCTAGCGGGAGCTTTTCGCCCTACGAGCAGTACTTC. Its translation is CASSVGGSSGSFSPYEQYF. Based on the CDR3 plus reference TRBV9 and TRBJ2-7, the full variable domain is DSGVTQTPKHLITATGQRVTLRCSPRSGDLSVYWYQQSLDQGLQFLIQYYNGEERAKGNILERFSAQQFPDLHSELNLSSLELGDSALYFCASSVGGSSGSFSPYEQYFGPGTRLTVT.

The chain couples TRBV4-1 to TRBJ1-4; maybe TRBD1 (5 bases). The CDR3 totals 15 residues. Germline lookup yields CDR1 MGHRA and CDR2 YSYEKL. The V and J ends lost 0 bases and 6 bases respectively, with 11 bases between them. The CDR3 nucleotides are TGCGCCAGCAGCCAAGAACAGGCAATGGATGAAAAACTGTTTTTT. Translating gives CASSQEQAMDEKLFF.

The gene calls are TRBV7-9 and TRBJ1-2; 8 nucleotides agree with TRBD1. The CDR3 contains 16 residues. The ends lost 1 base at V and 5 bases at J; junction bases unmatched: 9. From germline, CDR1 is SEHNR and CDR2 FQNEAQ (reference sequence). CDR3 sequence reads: CASSLDGAGGRYGYTF. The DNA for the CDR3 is TGTGCCAGCAGCTTAGATGGGGCAGGGGGCCGGTATGGCTACACCTTC. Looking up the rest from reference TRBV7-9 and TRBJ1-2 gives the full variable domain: DTGVSQNPRHKITKRGQNVTFRCDPISEHNRLYWYRQTLGQGPEFLTYFQNEAQLEKSRLLSDRFSAERPKGSFSTLEIQRTEQGDSAMYLCASSLDGAGGRYGYTFGSGTRLTVV.

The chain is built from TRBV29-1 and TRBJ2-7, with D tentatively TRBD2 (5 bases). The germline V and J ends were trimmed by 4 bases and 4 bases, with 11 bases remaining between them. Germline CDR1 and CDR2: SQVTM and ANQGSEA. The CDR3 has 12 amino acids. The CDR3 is CSVVISGYEQYF. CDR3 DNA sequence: TGCAGCGTTGTGATCAGCGGATACGAGCAGTACTTC.

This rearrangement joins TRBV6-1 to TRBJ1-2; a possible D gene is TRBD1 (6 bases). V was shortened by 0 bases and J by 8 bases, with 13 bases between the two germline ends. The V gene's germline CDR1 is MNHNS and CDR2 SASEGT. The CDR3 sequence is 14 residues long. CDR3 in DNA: TGTGCCAGCAGTGAAGCCTCAACAGGGTCGGGCTACACCTTC. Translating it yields CASSEASTGSGYTF.

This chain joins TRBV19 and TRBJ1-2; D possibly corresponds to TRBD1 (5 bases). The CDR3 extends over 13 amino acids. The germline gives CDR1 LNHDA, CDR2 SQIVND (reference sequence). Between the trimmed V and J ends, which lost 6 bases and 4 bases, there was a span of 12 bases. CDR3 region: CASRTARFYGYTF. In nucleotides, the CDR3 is TGTGCCAGTAGGACAGCTAGATTCTATGGCTACACCTTC.

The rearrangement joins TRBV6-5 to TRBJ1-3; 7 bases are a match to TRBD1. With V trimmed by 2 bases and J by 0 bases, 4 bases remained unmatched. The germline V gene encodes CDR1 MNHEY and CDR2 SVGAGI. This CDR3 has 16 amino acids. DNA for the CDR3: TGTGCCAGCAGTTACGGGGGACAGAGCTCTGGAAACACCATATATTTT. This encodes CASSYGGQSSGNTIYF.

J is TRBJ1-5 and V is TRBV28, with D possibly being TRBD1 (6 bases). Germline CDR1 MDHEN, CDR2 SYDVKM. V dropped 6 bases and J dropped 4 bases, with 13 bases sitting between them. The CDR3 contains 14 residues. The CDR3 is CASRRQASNQPQHF. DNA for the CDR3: TGTGCCAGCAGACGACAGGCTTCAAATCAGCCCCAGCATTTT.

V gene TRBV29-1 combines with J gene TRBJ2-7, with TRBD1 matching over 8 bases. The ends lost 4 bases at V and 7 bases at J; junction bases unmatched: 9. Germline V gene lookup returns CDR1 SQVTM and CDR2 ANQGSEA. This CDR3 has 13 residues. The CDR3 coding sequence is TGCAGCGTTGTTGGCAGGGGGCCGGGGGAGCAGTACTTC. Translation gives CSVVGRGPGEQYF.

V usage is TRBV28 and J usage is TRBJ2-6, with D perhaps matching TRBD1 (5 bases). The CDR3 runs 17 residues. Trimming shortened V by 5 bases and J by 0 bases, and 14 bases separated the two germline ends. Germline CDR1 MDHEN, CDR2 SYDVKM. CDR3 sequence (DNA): TGTGCCAGCAGTGGAGACAGTACTTACTCTGGGGCCAACGTCCTGACTTTC. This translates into CASSGDSTYSGANVLTF.

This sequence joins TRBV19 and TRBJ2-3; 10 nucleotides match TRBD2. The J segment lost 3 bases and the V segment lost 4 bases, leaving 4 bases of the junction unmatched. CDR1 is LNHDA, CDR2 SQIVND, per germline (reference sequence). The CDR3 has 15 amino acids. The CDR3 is CASSRTSGITDTQYF. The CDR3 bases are TGTGCCAGTAGTAGGACTAGCGGAATTACAGATACGCAGTATTTT.

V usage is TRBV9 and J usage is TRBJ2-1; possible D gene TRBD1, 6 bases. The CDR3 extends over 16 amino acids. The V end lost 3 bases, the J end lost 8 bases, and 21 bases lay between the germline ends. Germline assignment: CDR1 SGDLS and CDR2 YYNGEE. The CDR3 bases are TGTGCCAGCAGCGCATCGACAGGATCGACGATAGATGAGCAGTTCTTC. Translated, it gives CASSASTGSTIDEQFF.

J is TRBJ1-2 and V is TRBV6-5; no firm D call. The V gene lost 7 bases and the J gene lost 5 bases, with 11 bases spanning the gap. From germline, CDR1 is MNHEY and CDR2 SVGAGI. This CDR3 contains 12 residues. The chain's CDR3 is CASKTPGYGYTF. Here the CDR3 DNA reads TGTGCCAGCAAAACCCCCGGGTATGGCTACACCTTC.

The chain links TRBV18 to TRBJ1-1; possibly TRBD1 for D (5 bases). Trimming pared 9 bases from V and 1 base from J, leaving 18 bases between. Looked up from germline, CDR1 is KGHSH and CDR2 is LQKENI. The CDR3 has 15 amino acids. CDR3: CASRVSGGGNTEAFF. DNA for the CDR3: TGTGCCAGTAGGGTGTCAGGCGGGGGGAACACTGAAGCTTTCTTT.

The CDR3 region has the DNA TGTGCCAGCAGGGACTCTCGGGGGGGTCACGGCGGGGAGCTGTTTTTT. This encodes CASRDSRGGHGGELFF. The chain has TRBV6-6 and TRBJ2-2; 8 bases are a match to TRBD2. Per the germline V gene, CDR1 is MNHNY and CDR2 is SVGAGI (reference sequence). J lost 7 bases, V lost 6 bases, and 13 bases had no gene match. This CDR3 is 16 amino acids long.

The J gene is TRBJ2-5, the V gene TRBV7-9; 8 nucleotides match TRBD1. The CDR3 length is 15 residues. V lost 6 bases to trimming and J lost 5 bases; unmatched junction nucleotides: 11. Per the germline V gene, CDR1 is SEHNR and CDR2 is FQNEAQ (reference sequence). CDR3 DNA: TGTGCCAGCAGTTCCGGGACAGGAACTACGGAGACCCAGTACTTC. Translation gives CASSSGTGTTETQYF.

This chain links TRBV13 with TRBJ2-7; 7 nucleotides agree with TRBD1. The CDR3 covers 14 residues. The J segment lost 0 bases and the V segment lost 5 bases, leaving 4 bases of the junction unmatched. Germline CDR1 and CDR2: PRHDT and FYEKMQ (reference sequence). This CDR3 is CASSEGGGSYEQYF. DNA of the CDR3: TGTGCCAGCAGCGAAGGGGGCGGCTCCTACGAGCAGTACTTC.